The rows below give T cell receptor beta chains drawn from one sample of a study of T cell repertoires in cytomegalovirus infection. TCRdb re-analysed the reads in MiXCR, keeping a single row per CDR3 protein. The repertoire holds some 300,000 distinct CDR3 sequences, with around 9.1% as singletons. The specimen was PBMCs. The receptors derive from a human donor in good health (CMV status not recorded). Some clones in this sample may be carry-over from other donors' samples. Both conserved end residues are part of each CDR3. D genes are given only for firm matches. Clone size is shown for a subset of rows, as once, few, many or a class of expanded clone.

d_call: NA
cdr3_length: 14
j_call: TRBJ1-2
v_call: TRBV12-3/TRBV12-4
clone_size: few
cdr3_aa: CASSPSPRDYGYTF
cdr3_nt: TGTGCCAGCAGCCCCTCCCCGCGCGACTATGGCTACACCTTC

d_call: NA
cdr3_length: 14
j_call: TRBJ2-5
v_call: TRBV20-1
clone_size: many
cdr3_aa: CSARVKELRETQYF
cdr3_nt: TGCAGTGCTAGAGTAAAGGAGCTCCGGGAGACCCAGTACTTC

d_call: NA
cdr3_length: 13
j_call: TRBJ2-2
v_call: TRBV29-1
clone_size: few
cdr3_aa: CSVAQGNTGELFF
cdr3_nt: TGCAGCGTTGCCCAGGGGAACACCGGGGAGCTGTTTTTT

d_call: NA
cdr3_length: 13
j_call: TRBJ1-1
v_call: TRBV18
clone_size: few
cdr3_aa: CASSPARVGEAFF
cdr3_nt: TGTGCCAGCTCACCCGCGAGGGTAGGAGAAGCTTTCTTT

d_call: NA
cdr3_length: 14
j_call: TRBJ1-1
v_call: TRBV6-5
clone_size: many
cdr3_aa: CASRTGAGTTEAFF
cdr3_nt: TGTGCCAGCAGGACTGGGGCAGGGACCACTGAAGCTTTCTTT

d_call: NA
cdr3_length: 15
j_call: TRBJ2-5
v_call: TRBV20-1
clone_size: many
cdr3_aa: CSARGSRVSLETQYF
cdr3_nt: TGCAGTGCTAGAGGGTCGCGTGTTAGCCTGGAGACCCAGTACTTC

d_call: NA
cdr3_length: 15
j_call: TRBJ1-5
v_call: TRBV5-6
clone_size: many
cdr3_aa: CASSLTGHYNQPQHF
cdr3_nt: TGTGCCAGCAGCTTAACGGGACATTACAATCAGCCCCAGCATTTT

d_call: NA
cdr3_length: 15
j_call: TRBJ2-1
v_call: TRBV5-1
clone_size: many
cdr3_aa: CASSLSADWDNEQFF
cdr3_nt: TGCGCCAGCAGCTTATCGGCAGATTGGGACAATGAGCAGTTCTTC

d_call: NA
cdr3_length: 13
j_call: TRBJ1-5
v_call: TRBV28
clone_size: many
cdr3_aa: CASSRSSNQPQHF
cdr3_nt: TGTGCCAGCAGTCGGTCAAGCAATCAGCCCCAGCATTTT

d_call: NA
cdr3_length: 15
j_call: TRBJ1-4
v_call: TRBV6-6
clone_size: NA
cdr3_aa: CASSYTASGSEKLFF
cdr3_nt: TGTGCCAGCAGTTATACAGCCTCCGGAAGCGAAAAACTGTTTTTT

d_call: TRBD1
cdr3_length: 15
j_call: TRBJ1-5
v_call: TRBV6-6
clone_size: many
cdr3_aa: CASSYSGTENQPQHF
cdr3_nt: TGTGCCAGCAGTTACTCCGGGACAGAAAATCAGCCCCAGCATTTT

d_call: NA
cdr3_length: 13
j_call: TRBJ1-3
v_call: TRBV28
clone_size: NA
cdr3_aa: CASIQISGNTIYF
cdr3_nt: TGTGCCAGCATACAGATCTCTGGAAACACCATATATTTT

d_call: TRBD2
cdr3_length: 15
j_call: TRBJ2-1
v_call: TRBV19
clone_size: many
cdr3_aa: CASTGGRSSYNEQFF
cdr3_nt: TGTGCCAGTACGGGGGGTCGGAGCTCCTACAATGAGCAGTTCTTC

d_call: TRBD1
cdr3_length: 17
j_call: TRBJ2-1
v_call: TRBV13
clone_size: few
cdr3_aa: CASSFSRTGGRGNEQFF
cdr3_nt: TGTGCCAGCAGCTTCTCACGGACAGGGGGAAGAGGCAATGAGCAGTTCTTC

d_call: NA
cdr3_length: 15
j_call: TRBJ1-4
v_call: TRBV5-1
clone_size: many
cdr3_aa: CASSLSNRLNEKLFF
cdr3_nt: TGCGCCAGCAGCTTGTCAAACAGGTTGAATGAAAAACTGTTTTTT

d_call: NA
cdr3_length: 13
j_call: TRBJ1-5
v_call: TRBV28
clone_size: many
cdr3_aa: CASNDRVNQPQHF
cdr3_nt: TGTGCCAGTAATGACAGAGTCAATCAGCCCCAGCATTTT

d_call: TRBD1
cdr3_length: 17
j_call: TRBJ2-3
v_call: TRBV28
clone_size: many
cdr3_aa: CASSLIKRQGGTDTQYF
cdr3_nt: TGTGCCAGCAGTTTAATCAAGCGACAGGGCGGGACAGATACGCAGTATTTT

d_call: TRBD1
cdr3_length: 15
j_call: TRBJ2-7
v_call: TRBV15
clone_size: many
cdr3_aa: CATSRERDRSYEQYF
cdr3_nt: TGTGCCACCAGCAGAGAACGGGACAGGTCCTACGAGCAGTACTTC

d_call: TRBD1
cdr3_length: 14
j_call: TRBJ1-6
v_call: TRBV7-2
clone_size: few
cdr3_aa: CASTIQGTLSPLHF
cdr3_nt: TGTGCCAGCACCATACAGGGGACCCTTTCACCCCTCCACTTT

d_call: TRBD1
cdr3_length: 15
j_call: TRBJ2-2
v_call: TRBV28
clone_size: many
cdr3_aa: CASSLPGQLTGELFF
cdr3_nt: TGTGCCAGCAGTTTACCGGGACAGCTCACCGGGGAGCTGTTTTTT

d_call: NA
cdr3_length: 13
j_call: TRBJ1-2
v_call: TRBV28
clone_size: many
cdr3_aa: CASSLPTGPGYTF
cdr3_nt: TGTGCCAGCAGTTTACCCACAGGGCCTGGCTACACCTTC

d_call: NA
cdr3_length: 13
j_call: TRBJ2-1
v_call: TRBV7-2
clone_size: NA
cdr3_aa: CASSFLHHDAQFF
cdr3_nt: TGTGCCAGCAGCTTCCTACACCACGATGCGCAGTTCTTC

d_call: NA
cdr3_length: 15
j_call: TRBJ2-1
v_call: TRBV7-3
clone_size: many
cdr3_aa: CASSTGTSSYNEQFF
cdr3_nt: TGTGCCAGCAGCACTGGGACATCCTCCTACAATGAGCAGTTCTTC

d_call: NA
cdr3_length: 14
j_call: TRBJ2-5
v_call: TRBV29-1
clone_size: NA
cdr3_aa: CSVPQRGFQETQYF
cdr3_nt: TGCAGCGTTCCTCAAAGAGGGTTCCAAGAGACCCAGTACTTC

d_call: NA
cdr3_length: 16
j_call: TRBJ1-1
v_call: TRBV24-1
clone_size: NA
cdr3_aa: CATSDVQVMMNTEAFF
cdr3_nt: TGTGCCACCAGTGATGTCCAGGTAATGATGAACACTGAAGCTTTCTTT

d_call: TRBD2
cdr3_length: 18
j_call: TRBJ2-1
v_call: TRBV6-6
clone_size: few
cdr3_aa: CASSRSTSGGPSYNEQFF
cdr3_nt: TGTGCCAGCAGCCGCTCGACTAGCGGGGGTCCCTCCTACAATGAGCAGTTCTTC